A selection of T cell receptor beta chains follows, all from one sample in a study of blood T cells in healthy people across ages. TCRdb independently ran MiXCR on the 5' RACE reads; one entry per CDR3 protein. The table shows 650,000 to 1,000,000 distinct CDR3 sequences, with 35% to 50% occurring only once. The sequencing sample was made of blood. All receptors derive from a man older than 75 in good health. Each CDR3 is given with its conserved first and last residue. The D gene is left open where the match is weak. Some rows mark clone size as missing; the rest say once, few, many or name a class of expanded clone.

d_call	v_call	clone_size	j_call	cdr3_aa	cdr3_nt
-	TRBV4-3	-	TRBJ2-1	CASSQVVWGEQFF	TGCGCCAGCAGCCAGGTGGTGTGGGGTGAGCAGTTCTTC
-	TRBV10-3	-	TRBJ2-1	CAIRASGRSSYNEQFF	TGTGCCATCAGGGCGAGCGGTCGGAGCTCCTACAATGAGCAGTTCTTC
-	TRBV27	once	TRBJ2-7	CASSIMDEQYF	TGTGCCAGCAGTATTATGGACGAGCAGTACTTC
TRBD1	TRBV29-1	-	TRBJ2-7	CSVETGGGYEQYF	TGCAGCGTTGAGACAGGGGGTGGGTACGAGCAGTACTTC
-	TRBV12-3/TRBV12-4	many	TRBJ2-1	CASSLTQGGYNEQFF	TGTGCCAGCAGTTTAACCCAGGGGGGATACAATGAGCAGTTCTTC
-	TRBV11-2	-	TRBJ2-7	CASSLVSGTEQYF	TGTGCCAGCAGCTTAGTCTCAGGGACCGAGCAGTACTTC
TRBD2	TRBV10-1	many	TRBJ2-3	CASSEPKSGSGTDTQYF	TGCGCCAGCAGTGAGCCGAAAAGCGGGAGTGGCACAGATACGCAGTATTTT
TRBD1	TRBV6-4	-	TRBJ1-4	CASSDSGPWTGDSTNEKLFF	TGTGCCAGCAGTGACTCAGGGCCTTGGACAGGGGATTCAACTAATGAAAAACTGTTTTTT
-	TRBV7-2	-	TRBJ1-2	CASSLGSLESRNYGYTF	TGTGCCAGCAGCTTAGGGTCCCTAGAGTCCAGGAACTATGGCTACACCTTC
-	TRBV28	few	TRBJ2-3	CASKPISHTDTQYF	TGTGCCAGCAAACCCATCTCTCACACAGATACGCAGTATTTT
-	TRBV21-1	-	TRBJ1-6	CASSKVQSFYNSPLHF	TGTGCCAGCAGCAAGGTCCAGTCATTCTATAATTCACCCCTCCACTTT
-	TRBV24-1	few	TRBJ1-1	CATSDTSPNTEAFF	TGTGCCACCAGTGACACGAGCCCCAACACTGAAGCTTTCTTT
-	TRBV28	-	TRBJ1-5	CASSLSSGGVRGNQPQHF	TGTGCCAGCAGTTTATCTTCCGGCGGAGTACGGGGCAATCAGCCCCAGCATTTT
-	TRBV7-8	few	TRBJ2-1	CASSSTGGGAYNEQFF	TGTGCCAGCAGCTCCACTGGGGGGGGCGCCTACAATGAGCAGTTCTTC
-	TRBV6-2/TRBV6-3	-	TRBJ2-7	CASSIRDETYEQYF	TGTGCCAGCAGTATCCGGGACGAGACCTACGAGCAGTACTTC
-	TRBV7-2	few	TRBJ1-6	CASSSRTDYNSPLHF	TGTGCCAGCAGCTCCAGGACAGACTATAATTCACCCCTCCACTTT
-	TRBV7-3	-	TRBJ1-1	CASSSGAHGTEAFF	TGTGCCAGCAGCTCGGGGGCGCATGGCACTGAAGCTTTCTTT
-	TRBV20-1	-	TRBJ1-6	CGLLGEDGTNSPLHF	TGCGGACTCCTGGGGGAGGATGGGACTAATTCACCCCTCCACTTT
-	TRBV6-5	-	TRBJ2-1	CATRRPTLFYNEQFF	TGTGCCACCAGGAGGCCGACTTTGTTCTACAATGAGCAGTTCTTC
-	TRBV20-1	-	TRBJ1-6	CSAEKTGNNSPLHF	TGCAGTGCTGAGAAAACAGGGAATAATTCACCCCTCCACTTT
-	TRBV20-1	few	TRBJ1-4	CSAVGGSATNEKLFF	TGCAGTGCTGTCGGAGGATCTGCAACTAATGAAAAACTGTTTTTT
-	TRBV4-1	-	TRBJ1-6	CASSQDRESRRVSSPLHF	TGCGCCAGCAGCCAGGATAGAGAGAGCAGGAGGGTGAGTTCACCCCTCCACTTT
TRBD2	TRBV2	few	TRBJ2-1	CASSEKLAAGYNEQFF	TGTGCCAGCAGTGAGAAACTAGCGGCCGGCTACAATGAGCAGTTCTTC
-	TRBV28	-	TRBJ2-5	CASTESDQGFPETQYF	TGTGCCAGCACCGAATCAGATCAGGGTTTCCCAGAGACCCAGTACTTC
-	TRBV7-2	few	TRBJ1-1	CASSPADRGEAFF	TGTGCCAGCAGCCCGGCGGACCGCGGTGAAGCTTTCTTT
-	TRBV7-2	-	TRBJ2-3	CASSLDGAGNGDTQYF	TGTGCCAGCAGCTTAGATGGGGCCGGGAATGGGGATACGCAGTATTTT
TRBD1	TRBV12-3/TRBV12-4	-	TRBJ2-4	CASSLVVTGYPKNIQYF	TGTGCCAGCAGTTTAGTGGTGACAGGGTATCCCAAAAACATTCAGTACTTC
-	TRBV3-1	few	TRBJ2-1	CASSQAGAGRRNEQFF	TGTGCCAGCAGCCAAGCGGGGGCCGGACGACGCAATGAGCAGTTCTTC